Following are 9 T cell receptor beta chains from one sample sequenced in a study of T cell clones after liver transplantation. The repertoire was sequenced with immunoSEQ multiplex PCR; TCRdb's copy has only in-frame clones and lacks some. The table records roughly 72,000 clones, 84% of them present only once. The sequences come from CD4+ T cells from blood, collected less than 50 months after liver transplant. The receptors come from a human patient who received a liver transplant. A subset of T cells may come from the graft donor.

V and J are TRBV2 and TRBJ2-3; 8 bases map to TRBD1. From germline, CDR1 is SNHLY and CDR2 FYNNEI. CDR3 length: 13 amino acids. Unmatched junction bases numbered 4, after V lost 9 bases and J lost 2 bases. The CDR3 DNA is TGTGCCAGAGGGACAGGTCACACAGATACGCAGTATTTT. It codes for CARGTGHTDTQYF.

The J gene is TRBJ1-1, the V gene TRBV27; D is ambiguous. The CDR3 extends over 15 amino acids. Between the trimmed V and J ends, which lost 4 bases and 0 bases, there was a span of 12 bases. CDR1 is MNHEY, CDR2 SMNVEV, per germline (reference sequence). CDR3 DNA: TGTGCCAGCAGTTCCGGACGCCTAATGAACACTGAAGCTTTCTTT. Its translation: CASSSGRLMNTEAFF.

The chain is built from TRBV4-3 and TRBJ2-7; a possible D gene is TRBD2 (6 bases). Per the germline V gene, CDR1 is LGHNA and CDR2 is YSLEER. Trimming removed 0 bases from V and 2 bases from J, with 8 bases in between. This CDR3 region has 14 residues. The CDR3 here is CASSQEPGAYEQYF. CDR3 nucleotide sequence: TGCGCCAGCAGCCAAGAACCGGGGGCCTACGAGCAGTACTTC.

The chain has TRBV18 and TRBJ1-2; D is ambiguous. Germline CDR1 and CDR2: KGHSH and LQKENI. V was shortened by 0 bases and J by 3 bases, with 5 bases between the two germline ends. CDR3 length: 13 amino acids. CDR3 nucleotides: TGTGCCAGCTCACCACCAGGGTACTATGGCTACACCTTC. This sequence encodes CASSPPGYYGYTF. Filled out from reference TRBV18 and TRBJ1-2, the complete variable domain reads NAGVMQNPRHLVRRRGQEARLRCSPMKGHSHVYWYRQLPEEGLKFMVYLQKENIIDESGMPKERFSAEFPKEGPSILRIQQVVRGDSAAYFCASSPPGYYGYTFGSGTRLTVV.

The chain carries TRBV10-3 and TRBJ2-7; the D gene is possibly TRBD2 (5 bases). Germline loops: CDR1 ENHRY, CDR2 SYGVKD. This CDR3 is 11 amino acids long. Between the trimmed V and J ends, which lost 7 bases and 3 bases, there was a span of 7 bases. CDR3 amino acids: CAITEGYEQYF. The CDR3 region has the DNA TGTGCCATCACCGAGGGCTACGAGCAGTACTTC.

The rearrangement uses TRBV20-1 and TRBJ1-1, with D hard to call. Per the germline V gene, CDR1 is DFQATT and CDR2 is SNEGSKA (reference sequence). The CDR3 covers 11 residues. The CDR3 DNA reads TGCAGCGTAGGGAAGCCCACTGAAGCTTTCTTT. Encoded protein: CSVGKPTEAFF.

The rearrangement links TRBV25-1 to TRBJ1-1; 9 nucleotides line up with TRBD1. J was trimmed by 4 bases and V by 3 bases; bases with no gene match: 6. CDR1 MGHDK and CDR2 SYGVNS come from the germline V gene. The CDR3 sequence is 15 residues long. CDR3 sequence reads: CASSDLGQGPTEAFF. The CDR3 nucleotides are TGTGCCAGCAGTGATCTGGGACAGGGTCCCACTGAAGCTTTCTTT.

This clone was seen a single time. CDR3 in DNA: TGTGCCATAGATACTAGCGGGAGGGGTGAGCAGTACTTC. It translates to CAIDTSGRGEQYF. J is TRBJ2-7 and V is TRBV10-3; 13 nucleotides line up with TRBD2. The CDR3 spans 13 residues. V shed 9 bases, J shed 7 bases, and the junction held 6 bases outside the gene matches. In germline, CDR1 is ENHRY, CDR2 SYGVKD.

This clone was seen a single time. The V call is TRBV5-1, the J call TRBJ1-2; no clear D. The CDR3 has 14 amino acids. Germline CDR1 SGHRS, CDR2 YFSETQ. Deletions cut 0 bases from V and 4 bases from J, with 10 bases between. The CDR3 DNA reads TGCGCCAGCAGCTTGGCCTTAAGTTCCTATGGCTACACCTTC. Protein sequence: CASSLALSSYGYTF.